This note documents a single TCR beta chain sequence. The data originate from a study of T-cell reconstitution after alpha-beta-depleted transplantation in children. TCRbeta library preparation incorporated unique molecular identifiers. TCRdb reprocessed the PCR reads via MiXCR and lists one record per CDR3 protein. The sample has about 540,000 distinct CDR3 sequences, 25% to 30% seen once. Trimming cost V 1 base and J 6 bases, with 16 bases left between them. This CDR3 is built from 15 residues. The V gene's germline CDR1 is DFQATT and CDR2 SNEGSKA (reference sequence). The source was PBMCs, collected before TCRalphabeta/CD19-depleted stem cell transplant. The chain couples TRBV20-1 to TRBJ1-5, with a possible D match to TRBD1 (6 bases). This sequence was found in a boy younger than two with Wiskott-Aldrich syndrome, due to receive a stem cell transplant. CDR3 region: CSARGTGTGSQPQHF. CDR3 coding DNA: TGCAGTGCTAGAGGTACAGGGACGGGAAGTCAGCCCCAGCATTTT.